Below, 23 T cell receptor beta chains from the same sample are listed, as sequenced in a study of T cell responses to AZD1222 COVID-19 vaccine. Sequenced by immunoSEQ multiplex PCR; TCRdb stores in-frame clones only, minus some. The sample has 70,000 to 90,000 clones; about nine tenths are singletons. Sequencing was performed on peripheral blood, taken on day 0 of AZD1222 vaccination. These receptors were collected from an adult in good health.

This chain joins TRBV5-6 and TRBJ2-2; no reliable D call. Germline lookup yields CDR1 SGHDT and CDR2 YYEEEE. Trimming removed 4 bases at V and 6 bases at J, with 7 bases between. CDR3 length: 12 residues. CDR3: CASSPRAGELFF. The CDR3 DNA follows: TGTGCCAGCAGCCCTAGGGCCGGGGAGCTGTTTTTT.

The rearrangement uses TRBV11-3 and TRBJ1-1; a possible D gene is TRBD1 (5 bases). Germline loops: CDR1 SGHNT, CDR2 YENEEA. Trimming removed 0 bases from V and 6 bases from J, with 8 bases in between. The CDR3 contains 13 residues. In DNA, the CDR3 is TGTGCCAGCAGCTTAGATTTGGGGGCTGAAGCTTTCTTT. Translation: CASSLDLGAEAFF.

This clone appeared a few times. The chain employs TRBV4-1 and TRBJ1-5; TRBD1 is a possible D gene (5 bases). The V gene lost 8 bases and the J gene lost 2 bases, with 7 bases spanning the gap. Germline V gene data show CDR1 as MGHRA and CDR2 as YSYEKL. The CDR3 runs 12 residues. CDR3 nucleotides: TGCGCCAGCGGGGGGGGCAATCAGCCCCAGCATTTT. It codes for CASGGGNQPQHF.

The chain links TRBV6-5 to TRBJ1-2; D gene uncertain. V lost 7 bases and J 6 bases, leaving 21 bases between the germline ends. CDR3 length equals 15 residues. Looked up from germline, CDR1 is MNHEY and CDR2 is SVGAGI. The CDR3 nucleotides read TGTGCCAGCACCGTTAGGCCCATGGTGGTTGATGGCTACACCTTC. Translating it yields CASTVRPMVVDGYTF.

The chain recombines TRBV6-1 with TRBJ2-2; TRBD2 matches at 15 bases. This CDR3 has 17 amino acids. V lost 4 bases to trimming and J lost 5 bases; unmatched junction nucleotides: 5. Germline loops: CDR1 MNHNS, CDR2 SASEGT. CDR3 sequence (DNA): TGTGCCAGCAGTGCAGGACTAGCGGGGGGGCGAACCGGGGAGCTGTTTTTT. Its protein is CASSAGLAGGRTGELFF.

V gene TRBV19 combines with J gene TRBJ1-2; D gene unclear. CDR3 length: 17 amino acids. The V end lost 3 bases, the J end lost 7 bases, and 24 bases lay between the germline ends. Per the germline V gene, CDR1 is LNHDA and CDR2 is SQIVND (reference sequence). For the CDR3, the DNA is TGTGCCAGTAGTATTACCTTAGGAGGGATTGATGGGTCTGGCTACACCTTC. Translated: CASSITLGGIDGSGYTF.

This chain joins TRBV25-1 and TRBJ2-7, with D perhaps matching TRBD1 (5 bases). Germline V CDR1 and CDR2: MGHDK, SYGVNS. This CDR3 comprises 15 residues. V lost 5 bases to trimming and J lost 8 bases, with 22 bases between them. DNA for the CDR3: TGTGCCAGCAGTCCGCCGGCAGGGAATTCTGGTAAGCAGTACTTC. Residues: CASSPPAGNSGKQYF.

The chain links TRBV28 to TRBJ1-4, with no clear D. The CDR3 has 15 amino acids. The V gene lost 5 bases and the J gene lost 6 bases, with 16 bases spanning the gap. Germline V gene lookup returns CDR1 MDHEN and CDR2 SYDVKM. For the CDR3, the DNA is TGTGCCAGCAGTGTTGGTGGGGTACCTTATGAAAAACTGTTTTTT. Its translation is CASSVGGVPYEKLFF.

The chain uses TRBV28 and TRBJ2-7; TRBD1 aligns across 11 bases. J was trimmed by 5 bases and V by 6 bases; bases with no gene match: 9. This CDR3 region has 15 residues. CDR1 is MDHEN, CDR2 SYDVKM, per germline. This chain's CDR3 is CASRTTGQGADEQYF. CDR3 sequence (DNA): TGTGCCAGCAGGACAACAGGACAGGGGGCCGACGAGCAGTACTTC.

The gene calls are TRBV29-1 and TRBJ2-7; no definite D call. CDR1 and CDR2 from the germline V gene are SQVTM and ANQGSEA. The CDR3 runs to 12 residues. V lost 3 bases and J lost 0, with 6 bases in between. CDR3 coding DNA: TGCAGCGTTGAGTCACCCTCCTACGAGCAGTACTTC. It encodes CSVESPSYEQYF.

The V gene is TRBV3-1 (or the pseudogene TRBV3-2), the J gene TRBJ2-3, with a weak D call TRBD2 (5 bases). CDR1 LGHDT and CDR2 YNNKEL come from the germline V gene (reference sequence). The ends were cut back, 2 bases at V and 2 bases at J, with 17 bases in the middle. The CDR3 is 17 residues long. CDR3 amino acids: CASSQTRTGSYTDTQYF. The CDR3 bases are TGTGCCAGCAGCCAAACTAGGACGGGATCCTACACAGATACGCAGTATTTT.

This clone was seen once. V usage is TRBV10-3 and J usage is TRBJ1-6; 7 bases are a match to TRBD1. The junction had 12 bases not matched to a gene; V was cut back by 8 bases and J by 14 bases. The CDR3 is 13 residues long. The V gene's germline CDR1 is ENHRY and CDR2 SYGVKD. CDR3 in amino acids: CAIRGDPGGTLHF. DNA of the CDR3: TGTGCCATCCGTGGGGACCCAGGGGGAACCCTCCACTTT.

The rearrangement uses TRBV4-1 and TRBJ1-5; TRBD1 agrees at 7 bases. Trimming cost V 4 bases and J 5 bases; bases outside gene matches: 11. CDR1 and CDR2 from the germline V gene are MGHRA and YSYEKL. The CDR3 extends over 16 amino acids. The DNA of the CDR3 is TGCGCCAGCAGCCCCGTTGACAGGGCATTTTATCAGCCCCAGCATTTT. It yields the protein CASSPVDRAFYQPQHF.

This clone came up a few times. The gene calls are TRBV18 and TRBJ1-5; D not resolved. V was cut by 2 bases and J by 5 bases, with 7 bases left in between. The CDR3 totals 13 residues. CDR1 is KGHSH and CDR2 is LQKENI in the germline V gene. The CDR3 nucleotides are TGTGCCAGCTCACCAGGAGTGGATCAGCCCCAGCATTTT. It codes for CASSPGVDQPQHF. The full variable domain, in which reference TRBV18 and TRBJ1-5 provide the parts outside the CDR3, is NAGVMQNPRHLVRRRGQEARLRCSPMKGHSHVYWYRQLPEEGLKFMVYLQKENIIDESGMPKERFSAEFPKEGPSILRIQQVVRGDSAAYFCASSPGVDQPQHFGDGTRLSIL.

The V and J genes are TRBV28 and TRBJ1-5, with D perhaps matching TRBD1 (6 bases). Germline V gene sequence: CDR1 MDHEN, CDR2 SYDVKM. This CDR3 is built from 16 residues. V lost 3 bases, J lost 0 bases, and 12 bases lay in between. CDR3 sequence: CASSFGGTYSNQPQHF. CDR3 sequence (DNA): TGTGCCAGCAGTTTCGGGGGGACATATAGCAATCAGCCCCAGCATTTT.

The chain joins TRBV4-1 to TRBJ1-1; no definite D call. The CDR3 consists of 16 residues. Germline assignment: CDR1 MGHRA and CDR2 YSYEKL. Trimming left V 2 bases short and J 1 base short, with 14 bases between. The CDR3: CASSQPTGRANTEAFF. The CDR3 DNA reads TGCGCCAGCAGCCAACCGACCGGGAGGGCGAACACTGAAGCTTTCTTT.

This sequence joins TRBV5-1 and TRBJ1-2; no reliable D call. CDR1 is SGHRS, CDR2 YFSETQ, per germline. The CDR3 consists of 14 residues. Trimming left V 0 bases short and J 4 bases short, with 10 bases between. The CDR3 spells CASSLDPEFYGYTF. In nucleotides, the CDR3 is TGCGCCAGCAGCTTGGATCCGGAGTTCTATGGCTACACCTTC.

This chain uses TRBV6-5 with TRBJ2-6, with TRBD2 identical over 7 bases. V gave up 7 bases and J gave up 4 bases; unmatched junction bases: 4. The CDR3 contains 14 residues. Germline CDR1 MNHEY, CDR2 SVGAGI. The CDR3 loop reads CASKSGVGANVLTF. Here the CDR3 DNA reads TGTGCCAGCAAGAGCGGGGTAGGGGCCAACGTCCTGACTTTC.

The chain uses TRBV2 and TRBJ1-5, with D perhaps matching TRBD1 (5 bases). V was pared by 3 bases and J by 2 bases, with 17 bases between. The CDR3 sequence is 17 residues long. Germline CDR1 is SNHLY and CDR2 is FYNNEI. The CDR3 loop is CASSDVGRGSGNQPQHF. As DNA, the CDR3 is TGTGCCAGCAGTGACGTCGGGAGGGGCAGTGGCAATCAGCCCCAGCATTTT.

The V call is TRBV10-3, the J call TRBJ1-5; TRBD1 matches 8 bases. The CDR3 loop spans 14 amino acids. After removal of 5 bases from V and 2 bases from J, the junction contained 2 bases not matched to a gene. CDR1 ENHRY and CDR2 SYGVKD come from the germline V gene. The CDR3 coding sequence is TGTGCCATCAGTCAGACAGGGGGCAATCAGCCCCAGCATTTT. Amino acid sequence: CAISQTGGNQPQHF.

The rearrangement joins TRBV5-6 to TRBJ2-2, with D uncertain. CDR1 is SGHDT and CDR2 is YYEEEE in the germline V gene. Trimming shortened V by 0 bases and J by 3 bases, and 0 bases separated the two germline ends. The CDR3 extends over 12 amino acids. This chain's CDR3 is CASSLDTGELFF. Written as DNA, the CDR3 is TGTGCCAGCAGCTTGGACACCGGGGAGCTGTTTTTT.

The genes are TRBV27 and TRBJ1-6, with D hard to call. The germline V gene has CDR1 MNHEY and CDR2 SMNVEV (reference sequence). Trimming stripped 3 bases from V and 12 bases from J, with 15 bases between. CDR3 length: 14 residues. CDR3: CASSFGLGSVPLHF. CDR3 bases: TGTGCCAGCAGTTTCGGGCTGGGATCGGTACCCCTCCACTTT.

The chain has TRBV5-6 and TRBJ1-1, with 9 positions matching TRBD1. The trim removed 2 bases at V and 0 bases at J, leaving 5 bases unmatched. Germline V gene lookup returns CDR1 SGHDT and CDR2 YYEEEE. The CDR3 consists of 16 residues. The CDR3 DNA follows: TGTGCCAGCAGCTTACCCGGGACAGGGATGAACACTGAAGCTTTCTTT. Residues: CASSLPGTGMNTEAFF.